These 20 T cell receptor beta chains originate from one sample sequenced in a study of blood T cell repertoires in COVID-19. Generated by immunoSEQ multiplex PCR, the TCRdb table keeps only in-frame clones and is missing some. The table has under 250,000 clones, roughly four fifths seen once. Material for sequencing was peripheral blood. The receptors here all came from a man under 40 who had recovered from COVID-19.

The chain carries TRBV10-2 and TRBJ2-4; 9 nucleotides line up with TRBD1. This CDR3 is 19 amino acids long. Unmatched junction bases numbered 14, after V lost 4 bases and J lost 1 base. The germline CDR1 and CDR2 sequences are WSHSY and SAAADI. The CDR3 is CASSVTPGQGMRAKNIQYF. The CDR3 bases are TGCGCCAGCAGTGTTACACCGGGACAGGGTATGAGGGCCAAAAACATTCAGTACTTC.

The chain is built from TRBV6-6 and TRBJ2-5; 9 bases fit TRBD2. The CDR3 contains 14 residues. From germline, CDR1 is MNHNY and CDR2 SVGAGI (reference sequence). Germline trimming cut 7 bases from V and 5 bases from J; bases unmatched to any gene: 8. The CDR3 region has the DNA TGTGCCAGCAAAAAAGCGGGGGGCTGGGAGACCCAGTACTTC. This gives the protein CASKKAGGWETQYF.

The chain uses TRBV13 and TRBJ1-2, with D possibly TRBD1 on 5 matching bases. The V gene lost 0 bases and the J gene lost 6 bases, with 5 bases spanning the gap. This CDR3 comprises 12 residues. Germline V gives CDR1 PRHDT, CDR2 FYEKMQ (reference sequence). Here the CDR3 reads CASSLGGDGYTF. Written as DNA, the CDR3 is TGTGCCAGCAGCTTAGGAGGGGATGGCTACACCTTC.

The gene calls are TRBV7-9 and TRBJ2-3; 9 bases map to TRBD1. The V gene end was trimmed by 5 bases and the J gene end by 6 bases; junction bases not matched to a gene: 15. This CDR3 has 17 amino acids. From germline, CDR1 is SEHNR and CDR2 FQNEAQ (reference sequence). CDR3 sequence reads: CASSDTGGPVNWDTQYF. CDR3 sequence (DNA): TGTGCCAGCAGCGACACAGGGGGCCCGGTAAATTGGGATACGCAGTATTTT.

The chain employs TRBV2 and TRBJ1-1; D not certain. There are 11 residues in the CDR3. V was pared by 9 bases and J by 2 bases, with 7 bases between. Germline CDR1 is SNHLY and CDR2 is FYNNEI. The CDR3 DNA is TGTGCCAGAACAGAAAACACTGAAGCTTTCTTT. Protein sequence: CARTENTEAFF.

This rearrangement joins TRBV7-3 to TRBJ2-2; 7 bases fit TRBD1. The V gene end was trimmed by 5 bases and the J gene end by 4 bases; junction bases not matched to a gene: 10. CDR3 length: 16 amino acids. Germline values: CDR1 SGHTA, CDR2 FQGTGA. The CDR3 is CASSPTYRDSTGELFF. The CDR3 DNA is TGTGCCAGCAGCCCAACATACCGGGACAGCACCGGGGAGCTGTTTTTT.

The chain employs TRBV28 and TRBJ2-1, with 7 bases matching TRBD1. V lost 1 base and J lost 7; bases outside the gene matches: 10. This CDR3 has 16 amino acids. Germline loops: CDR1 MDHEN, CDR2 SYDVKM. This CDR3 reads CASSLFFRDRANEQFF. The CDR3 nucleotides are TGTGCCAGCAGTTTATTTTTTCGGGACAGAGCTAATGAGCAGTTCTTC. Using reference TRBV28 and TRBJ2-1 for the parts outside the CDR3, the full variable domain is DVKVTQSSRYLVKRTGEKVFLECVQDMDHENMFWYRQDPGLGLRLIYFSYDVKMKEKGDIPEGYSVSREKKERFSLILESASTNQTSMYLCASSLFFRDRANEQFFGPGTRLTVL.

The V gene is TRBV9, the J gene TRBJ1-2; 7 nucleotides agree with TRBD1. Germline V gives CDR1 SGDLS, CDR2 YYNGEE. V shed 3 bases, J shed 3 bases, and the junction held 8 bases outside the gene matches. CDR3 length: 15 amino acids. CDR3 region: CASSEYATGYYGYTF. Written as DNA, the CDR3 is TGTGCCAGCAGCGAATATGCGACAGGGTACTATGGCTACACCTTC. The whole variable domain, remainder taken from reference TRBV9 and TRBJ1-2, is DSGVTQTPKHLITATGQRVTLRCSPRSGDLSVYWYQQSLDQGLQFLIQYYNGEERAKGNILERFSAQQFPDLHSELNLSSLELGDSALYFCASSEYATGYYGYTFGSGTRLTVV.

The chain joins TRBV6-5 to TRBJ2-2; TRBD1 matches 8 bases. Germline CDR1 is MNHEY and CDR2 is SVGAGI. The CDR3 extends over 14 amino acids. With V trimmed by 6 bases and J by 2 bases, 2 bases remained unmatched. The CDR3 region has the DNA TGTGCCAGCAGGGACAGGGCCAACACCGGGGAGCTGTTTTTT. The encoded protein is CASRDRANTGELFF.

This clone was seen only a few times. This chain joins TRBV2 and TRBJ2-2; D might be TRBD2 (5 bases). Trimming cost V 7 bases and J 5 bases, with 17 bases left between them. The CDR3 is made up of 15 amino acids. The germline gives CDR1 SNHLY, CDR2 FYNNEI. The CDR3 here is CASTVGTPGTGELFF. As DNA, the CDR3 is TGTGCCAGCACTGTTGGAACTCCGGGGACCGGGGAGCTGTTTTTT.

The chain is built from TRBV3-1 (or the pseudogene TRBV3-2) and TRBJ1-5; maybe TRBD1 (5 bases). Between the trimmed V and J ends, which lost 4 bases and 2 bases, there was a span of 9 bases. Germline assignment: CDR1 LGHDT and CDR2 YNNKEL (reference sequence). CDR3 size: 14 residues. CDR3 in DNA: TGTGCCAGCAGCCTTTTAGGGGGCAATCAGCCCCAGCATTTT. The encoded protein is CASSLLGGNQPQHF.

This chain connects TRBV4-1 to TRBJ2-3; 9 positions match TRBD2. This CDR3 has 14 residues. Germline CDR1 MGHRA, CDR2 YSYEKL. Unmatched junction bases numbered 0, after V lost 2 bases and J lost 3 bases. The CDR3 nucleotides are TGCGCCAGCAGCCAACTAGCGGGGACAGATACGCAGTATTTT. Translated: CASSQLAGTDTQYF.

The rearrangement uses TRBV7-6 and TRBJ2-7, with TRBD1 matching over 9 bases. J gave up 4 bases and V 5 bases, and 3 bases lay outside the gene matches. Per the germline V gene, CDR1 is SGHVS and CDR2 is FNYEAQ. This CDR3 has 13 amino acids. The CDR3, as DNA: TGTGCCAGCAGCGTGGACAGGGGTTACGAGCAGTACGTC. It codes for CASSVDRGYEQYV.

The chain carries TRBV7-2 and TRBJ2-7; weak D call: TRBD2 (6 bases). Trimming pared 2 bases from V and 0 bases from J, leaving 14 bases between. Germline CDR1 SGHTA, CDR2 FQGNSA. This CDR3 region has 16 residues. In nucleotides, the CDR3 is TGTGCCAGCAGCTTATTCTCGGGGGATTTCTCCTACGAGCAGTACTTC. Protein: CASSLFSGDFSYEQYF.

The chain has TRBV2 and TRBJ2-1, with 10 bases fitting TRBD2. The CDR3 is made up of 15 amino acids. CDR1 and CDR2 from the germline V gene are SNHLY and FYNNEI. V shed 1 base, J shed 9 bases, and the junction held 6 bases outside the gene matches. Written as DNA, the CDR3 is TGTGCCAGCAGTGAAGTTAGCGGGGGGCACGGTGAGCAGTTCTTC. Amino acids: CASSEVSGGHGEQFF.

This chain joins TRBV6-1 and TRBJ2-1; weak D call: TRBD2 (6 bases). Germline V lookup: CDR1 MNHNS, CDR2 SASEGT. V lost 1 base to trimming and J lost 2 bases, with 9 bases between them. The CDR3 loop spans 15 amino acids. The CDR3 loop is CASSEGRGAYNEQFF. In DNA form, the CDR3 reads TGTGCCAGCAGTGAAGGGAGGGGCGCCTACAATGAGCAGTTCTTC.

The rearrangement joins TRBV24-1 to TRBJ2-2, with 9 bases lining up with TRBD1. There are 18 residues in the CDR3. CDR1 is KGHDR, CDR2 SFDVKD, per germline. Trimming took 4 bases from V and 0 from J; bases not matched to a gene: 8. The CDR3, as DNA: TGTGCCACCAGTGAAATTCCGGGACAGGGTGCGAACACCGGGGAGCTGTTTTTT. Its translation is CATSEIPGQGANTGELFF.

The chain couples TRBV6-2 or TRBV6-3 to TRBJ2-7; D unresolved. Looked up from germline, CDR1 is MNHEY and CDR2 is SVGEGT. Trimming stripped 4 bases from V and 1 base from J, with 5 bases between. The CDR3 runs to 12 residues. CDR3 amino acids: CASSSTSYEQYV. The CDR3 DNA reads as TGTGCCAGCAGTTCTACGTCCTACGAGCAGTACGTC.

In DNA, the CDR3 is TGTGCCAGTAGTATAGAACCGACAGGGGCTACCTACGAGCAGTACTTC. It is translated as CASSIEPTGATYEQYF. The rearrangement joins TRBV19 to TRBJ2-7, with 8 bases lining up with TRBD1. The germline V gene encodes CDR1 LNHDA and CDR2 SQIVND (reference sequence). The J segment lost 2 bases and the V segment lost 0 bases, leaving 6 bases of the junction unmatched. The length of the CDR3 is 16 residues. Full variable domain (outside the CDR3, taken from reference TRBV19 and TRBJ2-7): DGGITQSPKYLFRKEGQNVTLSCEQNLNHDAMYWYRQDPGQGLRLIYYSQIVNDFQKGDIAEGYSVSREKKESFPLTVTSAQKNPTAFYLCASSIEPTGATYEQYFGPGTRLTVT.

CDR3 DNA: TGTGCCAGCAGCACTCCAACAGGGGGCAGGGACACCATATATTTT. It encodes CASSTPTGGRDTIYF. The chain couples TRBV5-4 to TRBJ1-3, with 9 bases fitting TRBD1. The length of the CDR3 is 15 residues. Germline values: CDR1 SGHNT, CDR2 YYREEE (reference sequence). With V trimmed by 4 bases and J by 8 bases, 10 bases remained unmatched.